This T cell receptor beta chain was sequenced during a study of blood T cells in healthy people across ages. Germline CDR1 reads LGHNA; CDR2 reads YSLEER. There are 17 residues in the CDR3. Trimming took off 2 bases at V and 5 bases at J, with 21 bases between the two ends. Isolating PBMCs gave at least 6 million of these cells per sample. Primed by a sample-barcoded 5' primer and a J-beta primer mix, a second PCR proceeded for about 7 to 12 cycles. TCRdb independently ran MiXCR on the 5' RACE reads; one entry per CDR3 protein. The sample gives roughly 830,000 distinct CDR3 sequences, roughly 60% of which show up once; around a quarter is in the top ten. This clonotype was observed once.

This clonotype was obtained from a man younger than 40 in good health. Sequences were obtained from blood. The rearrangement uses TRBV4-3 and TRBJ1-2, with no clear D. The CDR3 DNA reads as TGCGCCAGCAGCCAACAAGAAGGAGCCGCGCGATTTTATGGCTACACCTTC. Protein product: CASSQQEGAARFYGYTF.